A selection of T cell receptor beta chains follows, all from one sample in a study of T cells in Graves' hyperthyroidism and ophthalmopathy. In TCRdb, the multiplex PCR reads were re-called with MiXCR into one record per CDR3 protein. The sample records around 400,000 distinct CDR3 sequences, about 13% being singletons. Sequencing was carried out using blood. These receptors all stem from a woman aged 18-29 years with Graves' hyperthyroidism. CDR3s include the opening cysteine and the closing phenylalanine or tryptophan. The order of the fields is clone size, J gene, D gene, V gene, CDR3 DNA, CDR3 protein. The D gene is left open where the match is weak. Size values are once, few and many counts, or a class for expanded clones, and some rows have none.

many,TRBJ1-1,NA,TRBV7-3,TGTGCCAGCAGCTTCACAGTGAACACTGAAGCTTTCTTT,CASSFTVNTEAFF
NA,TRBJ2-2,TRBD1,TRBV25-1,TGTGCCAGCCACCGGGACAGGGGTTCGATCGGGGAGCTGTTTTTT,CASHRDRGSIGELFF
NA,TRBJ2-7,NA,TRBV19,TGTGCCAGTAGTATTAGCGGACAGCTCTACGAGCAGCACTTC,CASSISGQLYEQHF
many,TRBJ1-2,NA,TRBV2,TGTGCCAGCATGCGGACAGACAACTATGGCTACACCTTC,CASMRTDNYGYTF
many,TRBJ2-1,TRBD2,TRBV6-2/TRBV6-3,TGTGCCAGCAGTTTACCGATGACTAGCGGGAGGGCCTTTGGTCCCTACAATGAGCAGTTCTTC,CASSLPMTSGRAFGPYNEQFF
few,TRBJ2-2,NA,TRBV13,TGTGCCAGCAGCTTGGCGCATACCGGGGAGCTGTTTTTT,CASSLAHTGELFF
many,TRBJ2-4,NA,TRBV6-2/TRBV6-3,TGTGCCAGCAGTTACTATGGGGACATTCAGTACTTC,CASSYYGDIQYF
many,TRBJ2-7,NA,TRBV12-3/TRBV12-4,TGTGCCAGCAGTTTGCAGGGCGGGAACTCCTACGAGCAGTACTTC,CASSLQGGNSYEQYF
few,TRBJ2-1,TRBD2,TRBV27,TGTGCCACCAGTGATTATCCGGGACTAGCGGGAAATGAGCAGTTCTTC,CATSDYPGLAGNEQFF
many,TRBJ2-7,NA,TRBV7-2,TGTGCCAGCAGCTTAGCGCACGGGCTTATAGAGCAGTACTTC,CASSLAHGLIEQYF
many,TRBJ2-2,TRBD1,TRBV7-3,TGTGCCAGCAGCCTAGGGGGACAGGCGAACACCGGGGAGCTGTTTTTT,CASSLGGQANTGELFF
NA,TRBJ1-1,NA,TRBV11-2,TGTGCCAGCAGCTTAAATGGACAGGAAGCTTTCTTT,CASSLNGQEAFF
many,TRBJ1-6,NA,TRBV5-1,TGCGCCAGCACCTCGGACAGCGGAGGATCACCCCTCCACTTT,CASTSDSGGSPLHF
many,TRBJ1-1,NA,TRBV7-3,TGTGCCAGCAGCTCATCCTTAGATAGGGGCGCTGAAGCTTTCTTT,CASSSSLDRGAEAFF
few,TRBJ1-1,NA,TRBV12-3/TRBV12-4,TGTGCCAGCAGTTTTGTGGTCTTGGGAGTCACTGAAGCTTTCTTT,CASSFVVLGVTEAFF
many,TRBJ1-1,NA,TRBV12-3/TRBV12-4,TGTGCCAGCAGTTTGGGAGGGTGGAACACTGAAGCTTTCTTT,CASSLGGWNTEAFF
NA,TRBJ1-3,NA,TRBV20-1,TGCAGTGCTAGAGATCCACAGGGTGGAAACACCATATATTTT,CSARDPQGGNTIYF
few,TRBJ1-5,NA,TRBV19,TGTGCCAGCTGGGACCCTGAGTATAGCAATCAGCCCCAGCATTTT,CASWDPEYSNQPQHF
many,TRBJ1-1,NA,TRBV6-1,TGTGCCAGCTGGATGGGCACTGAAGCTTTCTTT,CASWMGTEAFF
many,TRBJ1-1,TRBD1,TRBV7-9,TGTGCCAGCAGCTCACAGGGGGCAATCACTGAAGCTTTCTTT,CASSSQGAITEAFF
many,TRBJ1-1,NA,TRBV28,TGTGCCATTTTGGCCCCAACGAGGACTGAAGCTTTCTTT,CAILAPTRTEAFF
many,TRBJ1-4,NA,TRBV20-1,TGCAGTGCTAGAGAACTCGGACCGAGGGAAAAACTGTTTTTT,CSARELGPREKLFF
many,TRBJ2-1,TRBD2,TRBV18,TGTGCCAGCTCACGGACTAGCAGGAATGAGCAGTTCTTC,CASSRTSRNEQFF
many,TRBJ2-1,NA,TRBV7-3,TGTGCCAGCAGCTTACCCGGTGTGTACAATGAGCAGTTCTTC,CASSLPGVYNEQFF
few,TRBJ2-6,NA,TRBV10-3,TGTGCCATCAGTGACCTGGGTTCTGGGGCCAACGTCCTGACTTTC,CAISDLGSGANVLTF
many,TRBJ1-4,NA,TRBV6-5,TGTGCCAGCAGTTACTCCAGGTCGGACGGCAGTGAAAAACTGTTTTTT,CASSYSRSDGSEKLFF
many,TRBJ1-6,NA,TRBV7-6,TGTGCCAGCAGCAAGGAAGCTGGTTCACCCCTCCACTTT,CASSKEAGSPLHF
many,TRBJ2-2,TRBD2,TRBV2,TGTGCCAGCAGTGACGGGCTAGCGGGAGGAACGTCCGGGGAGCTGTTTTTT,CASSDGLAGGTSGELFF
many,TRBJ2-7,NA,TRBV6-2/TRBV6-3,TGTGCCAGCAGAGCCCTCCGTACGGGTCGGAGCTCCTACTACGAGCAGTACTTC,CASRALRTGRSSYYEQYF
many,TRBJ1-2,NA,TRBV2,TGTGCCGGGACAACTGATGGCTACACCTTC,CAGTTDGYTF
many,TRBJ2-7,NA,TRBV27,TGTGCCAGCAGAGCTAACGCCCCCTACGAGCAGTACTTC,CASRANAPYEQYF
many,TRBJ2-1,NA,TRBV7-3,TGTGCCAGCAGCAGCGGGCGAGCGTACAATGAGCAGTTCTTC,CASSSGRAYNEQFF
many,TRBJ1-1,TRBD1,TRBV28,TGTGCCAGCAGTTCTCCGGGACAGGGGGATGGAAACACTGAAGCTTTCTTT,CASSSPGQGDGNTEAFF
many,TRBJ2-7,NA,TRBV11-2,TGTGCCAGCAGCCTTGAAATCGAGCAGTACTTC,CASSLEIEQYF
NA,TRBJ1-2,NA,TRBV12-3/TRBV12-4,TGTGCCAGCAGTTTATTGCGGCAGGCCTATGGCTACACCTTC,CASSLLRQAYGYTF
many,TRBJ2-1,TRBD2,TRBV13,TGTGCCAGCAGCTTAGTAGCGGGGGAGTCCGGGTCCTACAATGAGCAGTTCTTC,CASSLVAGESGSYNEQFF
few,TRBJ2-2,NA,TRBV27,TGTGCCAGCACCCTTGCGGGACAGCTTTACACCGGGGAGCTGTTTTTT,CASTLAGQLYTGELFF
many,TRBJ2-1,TRBD2,TRBV27,TGTGCCAGCAGATGGACTAGTGATTATGAGCAGTTCTTC,CASRWTSDYEQFF
many,TRBJ1-2,TRBD1,TRBV11-2,TGTGCCAGCAGCTTCGCAGACAGGGGGCGCCGGGACTATGGCTACACCTTC,CASSFADRGRRDYGYTF
few,TRBJ2-1,NA,TRBV5-1,TGCGCCAGCAGCTTCTCGGTAGACTCCTACAATGAGCAGTTCTTC,CASSFSVDSYNEQFF
many,TRBJ1-1,NA,TRBV7-3,TGTGCCAGCAGCTCCCGGGGCCCAGGGCAGAACACTGAAGCTTTCTTT,CASSSRGPGQNTEAFF
many,TRBJ2-4,NA,TRBV10-2,TGCGCCAGCAGTGAAAGGGCCCAAGCCAAAAACATTCAGTACTTC,CASSERAQAKNIQYF
few,TRBJ2-3,TRBD2,TRBV7-9,TGTGCCAGCAGAACACTAGCGGGGTTCACAGATACGCAGTATTTT,CASRTLAGFTDTQYF
many,TRBJ2-3,NA,TRBV20-1,TGCAGTGCTAGATTAGCTGGCACAGATACGCAGTATTTT,CSARLAGTDTQYF